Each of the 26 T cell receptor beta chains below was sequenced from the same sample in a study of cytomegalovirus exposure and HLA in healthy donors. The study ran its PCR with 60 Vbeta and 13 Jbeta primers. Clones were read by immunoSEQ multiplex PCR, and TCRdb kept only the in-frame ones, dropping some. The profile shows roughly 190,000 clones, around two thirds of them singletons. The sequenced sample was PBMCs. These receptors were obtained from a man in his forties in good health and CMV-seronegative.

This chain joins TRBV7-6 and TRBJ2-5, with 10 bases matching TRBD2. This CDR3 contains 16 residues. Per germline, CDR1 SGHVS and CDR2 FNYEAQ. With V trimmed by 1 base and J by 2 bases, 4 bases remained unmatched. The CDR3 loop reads CASSLEAGGAQETQYF. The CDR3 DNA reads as TGTGCCAGCAGCTTAGAAGCGGGAGGGGCACAAGAGACCCAGTACTTC.

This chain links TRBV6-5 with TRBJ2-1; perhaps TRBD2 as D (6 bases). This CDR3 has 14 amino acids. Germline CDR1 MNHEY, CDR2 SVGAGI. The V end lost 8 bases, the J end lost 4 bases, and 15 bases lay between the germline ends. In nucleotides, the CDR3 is TGTGCCAGCGGGAGGCCAGGACGTTACAATGAGCAGTTCTTC. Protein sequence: CASGRPGRYNEQFF.

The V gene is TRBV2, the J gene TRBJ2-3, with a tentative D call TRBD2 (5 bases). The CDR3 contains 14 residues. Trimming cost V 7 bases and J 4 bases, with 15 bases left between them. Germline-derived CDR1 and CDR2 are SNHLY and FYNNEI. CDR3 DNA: TGTGCCAGCACAAGCCTAGAGGGCCCAGATACGCAGTATTTT. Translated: CASTSLEGPDTQYF. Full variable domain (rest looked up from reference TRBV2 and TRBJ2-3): EPEVTQTPSHQVTQMGQEVILRCVPISNHLYFYWYRQILGQKVEFLVSFYNNEISEKSEIFDDQFSVERPDGSNFTLKIRSTKLEDSAMYFCASTSLEGPDTQYFGPGTRLTVL.

The CDR3 region is CASSESSGYEADTQYF. The CDR3 coding sequence is TGCGCCAGCAGTGAGAGTTCAGGGTATGAAGCAGATACGCAGTATTTT. This chain uses TRBV10-1 with TRBJ2-3; D might be TRBD1 (5 bases). Germline CDR1 and CDR2: WNHNN and SYGVQD (reference sequence). This CDR3 region has 16 residues. Deletions cut 2 bases from V and 4 bases from J, with 16 bases between.

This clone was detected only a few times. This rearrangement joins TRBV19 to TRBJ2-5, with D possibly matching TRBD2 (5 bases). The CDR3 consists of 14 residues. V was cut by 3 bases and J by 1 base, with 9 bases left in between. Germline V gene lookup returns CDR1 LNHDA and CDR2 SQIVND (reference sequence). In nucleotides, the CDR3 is TGTGCCAGTAGTATTCCCGGGATCCAAGAGACCCAGTACTTC. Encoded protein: CASSIPGIQETQYF.

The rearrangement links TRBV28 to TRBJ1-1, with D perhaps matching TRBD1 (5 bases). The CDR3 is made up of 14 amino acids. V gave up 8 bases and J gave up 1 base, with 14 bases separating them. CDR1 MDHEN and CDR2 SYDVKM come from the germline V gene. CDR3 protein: CASGRESRNTEAFF. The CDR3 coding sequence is TGTGCCAGCGGCAGGGAAAGCCGGAACACTGAAGCTTTCTTT.

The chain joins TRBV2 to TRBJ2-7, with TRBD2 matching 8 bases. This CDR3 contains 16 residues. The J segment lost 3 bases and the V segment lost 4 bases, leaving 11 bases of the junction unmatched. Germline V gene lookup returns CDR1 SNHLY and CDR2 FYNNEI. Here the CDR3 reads CASSVIQRGSDYEQYF. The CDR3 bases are TGTGCCAGCAGTGTCATCCAGCGGGGGTCCGACTACGAGCAGTACTTC.

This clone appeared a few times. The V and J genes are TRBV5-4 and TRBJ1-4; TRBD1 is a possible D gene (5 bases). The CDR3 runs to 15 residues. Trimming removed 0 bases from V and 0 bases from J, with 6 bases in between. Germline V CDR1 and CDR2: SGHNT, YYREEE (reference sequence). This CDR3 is CASSLGGATNEKLFF. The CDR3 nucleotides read TGTGCCAGCAGCTTGGGGGGGGCAACTAATGAAAAACTGTTTTTT.

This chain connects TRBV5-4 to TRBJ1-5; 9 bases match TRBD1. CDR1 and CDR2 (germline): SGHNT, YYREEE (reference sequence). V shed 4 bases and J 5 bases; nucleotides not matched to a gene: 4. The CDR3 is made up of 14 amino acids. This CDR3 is CASSRQGEDQPQHF. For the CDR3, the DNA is TGTGCCAGCAGCAGACAGGGGGAGGATCAGCCCCAGCATTTT.

CDR3 DNA sequence: TGCGCCAGCAGTGAGGCTGGGGGCCACGGTGAAGCTTTCTTT. It encodes CASSEAGGHGEAFF. The V call is TRBV10-2, the J call TRBJ1-1, with a tentative D call TRBD1 (6 bases). Trimming stripped 2 bases from V and 7 bases from J, with 14 bases between. The CDR3 consists of 14 residues. Germline V lookup: CDR1 WSHSY, CDR2 SAAADI.

The CDR3 DNA sequence: TGTGCCAGCTTCCCGGCGGGGACCGCAGGCGGCTACACCTTC. It codes for CASFPAGTAGGYTF. The chain links TRBV6-1 to TRBJ1-2, with D perhaps matching TRBD1 (5 bases). CDR3 length equals 14 residues. V was pared by 8 bases and J by 8 bases, with 21 bases between. Germline loops: CDR1 MNHNS, CDR2 SASEGT.

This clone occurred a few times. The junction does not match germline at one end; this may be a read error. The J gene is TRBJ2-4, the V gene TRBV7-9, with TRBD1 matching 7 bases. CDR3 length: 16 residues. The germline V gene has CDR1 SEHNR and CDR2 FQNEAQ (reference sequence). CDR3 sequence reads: CSSSLEVTGAKNIQYF. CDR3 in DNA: TGTTCCAGCAGCTTAGAGGTGACAGGGGCCAAAAACATTCAGTACTTC.

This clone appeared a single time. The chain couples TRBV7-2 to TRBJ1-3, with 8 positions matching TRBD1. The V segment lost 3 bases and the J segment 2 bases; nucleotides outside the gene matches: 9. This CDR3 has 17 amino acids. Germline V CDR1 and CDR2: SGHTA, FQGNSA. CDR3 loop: CASSFNRGATTGNTIYF. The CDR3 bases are TGTGCCAGCAGCTTTAACAGGGGGGCTACGACTGGAAACACCATATATTTT.

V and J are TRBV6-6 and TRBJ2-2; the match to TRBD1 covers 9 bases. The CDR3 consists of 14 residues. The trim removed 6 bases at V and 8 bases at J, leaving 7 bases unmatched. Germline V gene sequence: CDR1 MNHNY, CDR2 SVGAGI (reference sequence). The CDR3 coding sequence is TGTGCCAGCAGGGGTGGGACAGGGTTGGGGGAGCTGTTTTTT. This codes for CASRGGTGLGELFF.

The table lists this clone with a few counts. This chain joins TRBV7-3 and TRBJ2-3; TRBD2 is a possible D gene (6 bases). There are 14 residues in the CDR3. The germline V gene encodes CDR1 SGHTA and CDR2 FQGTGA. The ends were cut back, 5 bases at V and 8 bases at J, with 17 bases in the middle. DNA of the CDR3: TGTGCCAGCAGCCCGTTACACCAGGGAGGTACGCAGTATTTT. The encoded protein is CASSPLHQGGTQYF. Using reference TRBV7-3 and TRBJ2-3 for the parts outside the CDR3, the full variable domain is GAGVSQTPSNKVTEKGKYVELRCDPISGHTALYWYRQSLGQGPEFLIYFQGTGAADDSGLPNDRFFAVRPEGSVSTLKIQRTERGDSAVYLCASSPLHQGGTQYFGPGTRLTVL.

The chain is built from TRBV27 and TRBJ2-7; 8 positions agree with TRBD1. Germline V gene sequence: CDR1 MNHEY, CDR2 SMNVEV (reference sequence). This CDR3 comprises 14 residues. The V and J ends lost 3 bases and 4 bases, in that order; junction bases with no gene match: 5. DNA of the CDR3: TGTGCCAGCAGTTTCAATACAGGGGGATACGAGCAGTACTTC. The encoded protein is CASSFNTGGYEQYF.

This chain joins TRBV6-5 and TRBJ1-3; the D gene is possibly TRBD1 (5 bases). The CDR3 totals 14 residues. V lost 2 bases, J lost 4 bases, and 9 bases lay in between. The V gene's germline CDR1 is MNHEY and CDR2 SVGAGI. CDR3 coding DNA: TGTGCCAGCAGTTACAGGGGCTCGGGAAACACCATATATTTT. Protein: CASSYRGSGNTIYF.

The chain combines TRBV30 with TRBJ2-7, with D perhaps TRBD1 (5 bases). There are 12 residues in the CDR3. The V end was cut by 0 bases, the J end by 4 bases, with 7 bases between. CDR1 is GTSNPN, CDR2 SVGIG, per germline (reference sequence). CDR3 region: CAWSVDKYEQYF. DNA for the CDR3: TGTGCCTGGAGTGTGGACAAATACGAGCAGTACTTC.

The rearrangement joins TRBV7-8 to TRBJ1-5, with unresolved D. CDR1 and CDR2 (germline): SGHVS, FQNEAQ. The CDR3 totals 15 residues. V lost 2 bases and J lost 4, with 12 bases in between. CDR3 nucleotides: TGTGCCAGCAGCTTAAGGAGGGCCGAGAATCAGCCCCAGCATTTT. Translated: CASSLRRAENQPQHF.

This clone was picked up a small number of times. This chain's CDR3 is CASTEGLAGREQYF. The CDR3 DNA reads as TGTGCCAGTACCGAGGGACTAGCGGGTCGCGAGCAGTACTTC. The V gene is TRBV6-6, the J gene TRBJ2-7; 12 nucleotides align to TRBD2. CDR3 length: 14 residues. CDR1 MNHNY and CDR2 SVGAGI come from the germline V gene (reference sequence). J lost 6 bases, V lost 9 bases, and 9 bases had no gene match.

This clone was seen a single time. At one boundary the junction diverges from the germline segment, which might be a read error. The CDR3 DNA is TGTTCCAGCAGCGCGACAGGCTACGAGCAGTACTTC. Translation gives CSSSATGYEQYF. The J gene is TRBJ2-7, the V gene TRBV7-9; weak D call: TRBD1 (6 bases). Germline-derived CDR1 and CDR2 are SEHNR and FQNEAQ (reference sequence). The CDR3 runs to 12 residues.

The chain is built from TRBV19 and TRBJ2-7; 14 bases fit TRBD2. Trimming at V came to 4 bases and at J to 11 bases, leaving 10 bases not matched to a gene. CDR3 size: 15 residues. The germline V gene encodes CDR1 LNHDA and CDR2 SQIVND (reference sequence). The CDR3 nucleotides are TGTGCCAGTAGTACAACCGGGACTAGCGGGAGTAGAGAGTACTTC. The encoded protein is CASSTTGTSGSREYF.

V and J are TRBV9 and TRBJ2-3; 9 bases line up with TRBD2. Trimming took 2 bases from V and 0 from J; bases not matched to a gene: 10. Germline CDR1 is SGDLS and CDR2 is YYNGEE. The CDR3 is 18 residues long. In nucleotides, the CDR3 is TGTGCCAGCAGCGTTTCAGGACTAGCGCTCGGAAGCACAGATACGCAGTATTTT. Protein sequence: CASSVSGLALGSTDTQYF.

The CDR3 sequence is CASSLAIGTDTQYF. The DNA for the CDR3 is TGTGCCAGCAGTTTGGCCATCGGCACAGATACGCAGTATTTT. The gene calls are TRBV6-6 and TRBJ2-3; D is unclear. Germline V gene data show CDR1 as MNHNY and CDR2 as SVGAGI (reference sequence). The CDR3 has 14 residues. V lost 4 bases to trimming and J lost 1 base, with 9 bases between them.

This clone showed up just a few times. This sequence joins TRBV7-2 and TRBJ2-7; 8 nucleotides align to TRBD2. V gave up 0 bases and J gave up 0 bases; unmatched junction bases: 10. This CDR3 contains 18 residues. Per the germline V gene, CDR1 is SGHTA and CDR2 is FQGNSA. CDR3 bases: TGTGCCAGCAGCTTAGCCCCACCGACTAGCGCGAGCTCCTACGAGCAGTACTTC. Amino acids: CASSLAPPTSASSYEQYF. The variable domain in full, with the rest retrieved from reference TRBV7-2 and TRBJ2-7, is GAGVSQSPSNKVTEKGKDVELRCDPISGHTALYWYRQSLGQGLEFLIYFQGNSAPDKSGLPSDRFSAERTGGSVSTLTIQRTQQEDSAVYLCASSLAPPTSASSYEQYFGPGTRLTVT.

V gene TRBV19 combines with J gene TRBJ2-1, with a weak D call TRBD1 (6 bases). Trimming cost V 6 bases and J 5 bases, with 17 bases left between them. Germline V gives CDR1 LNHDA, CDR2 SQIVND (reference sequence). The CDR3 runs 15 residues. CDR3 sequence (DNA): TGTGCCAGTAGAATAAGTAACAGGGAAAACAATGAGCAGTTCTTC. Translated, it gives CASRISNRENNEQFF.